Described below is a single T cell receptor (beta chain) sequence and its context. Its antigen remains undetermined. No base quality values were provided; no much bigger clone lies one nucleotide off. This entry belongs to a study of blood T cell repertoires in COVID-19 (dated by TCRdb to the early 2020s). Broadly, across the study: The collaborator samples originated in the United States, Italy and Spain and spanned the acute and convalescent phases of COVID-19. Where available, HLA class I and class II types were obtained from metadata supplied by the sample provider rather than from assay-based typing. Nearly every sample came with metadata listing a de-identified subject ID, COVID-19 status, age in years and sex. A freely available public database, intended as a resource for researchers studying the immune response to SARS-CoV-2, is where the repertoires were released. The prospective study material was composed of cDNA or gDNA derived from T cells, B-cell-depleted T cells, or PBMCs. Samples came from the ongoing ImmuneRACE study (first 160 participants) plus 1,254 subjects from 6 global collaborators. The dataset comprised deeply sampled blood TCRbeta repertoires from subjects exposed to, actively infected with, or recovered from COVID-19. On the study overall, not on this receptor specifically: The amount of clinical and demographic metadata varied by source and participant and was provided uncurated.

The immunoSEQ Assay, a bias-controlled multiplex PCR, was used to amplify TCRbeta CDR3 regions from genomic DNA. The source study handled its data this way. Within the assay, amplification of reference gene primers was used to estimate how many nucleated cells each sample contained. Sequence reads were collapsed and filtered to measure the absolute abundance of every unique TCRbeta CDR3 rearrangement. For each sample, productive Simpson clonality was calculated by taking the square root of Simpson's diversity index across productive rearrangements. TCRdb stores this immuneACCESS table with in-frame sequences only. Part of the clones is absent; in the studies checked, under half of the shortfall reflects unresolved V genes, and no reason is known for the rest. Clonal size and the V and J genes are those of that table, whereas D and trimming came from the DNA. Counted in this sample were some 320,000 clones; about nine tenths of them appeared once. The ten largest clones capture approximately 5.5% of the sample.

Participants in the prospective study were enrolled through a virtual design, were aged 18 to 89 years, and lived in roughly 26 United States geographic areas. To assign participants to cohorts, the prospective study relied on clinical history that participants themselves reported in a screening survey and a study questionnaire. For ImmuneRACE Cohort 3, a participant was defined as recovered based on two consecutive negative NP/OP PCR tests, clearance by a healthcare professional, or resolution of symptoms. In the prospective study, mobile phlebotomists collected whole blood, serum and a nasopharyngeal or oropharyngeal swab from each participant. Over a roughly 2-month period, participants in the prospective study had the option of providing additional blood draws and questionnaires. Before DNA extraction, prospective study blood samples were shipped either frozen or at room temperature. What was sequenced was PBMCs or T cells enriched from blood (not recorded which). This clonotype was obtained from a man in his sixties who had recovered from COVID-19.

The sequenced DNA is TGTGCCAGCAGTTTATATGGCTATAGCTCCGATGAGCAGTTCTTC. It translates to CASSLYGYSSDEQFF. Recombination linked TRBV27 to TRBJ2-1; the D gene is unclear. CDR1 and CDR2 are read off the germline V gene (reference sequence) as MNHEY and SMNVEV. Trimming at the junction amounts to 1 base on V and 8 bases on J, and the germline ends lie 15 bases apart. Measured from the cysteine to the phenylalanine, the CDR3 is 15 residues long. The kept DNA is CDR3 alone, 45 bases in frame from the first base.